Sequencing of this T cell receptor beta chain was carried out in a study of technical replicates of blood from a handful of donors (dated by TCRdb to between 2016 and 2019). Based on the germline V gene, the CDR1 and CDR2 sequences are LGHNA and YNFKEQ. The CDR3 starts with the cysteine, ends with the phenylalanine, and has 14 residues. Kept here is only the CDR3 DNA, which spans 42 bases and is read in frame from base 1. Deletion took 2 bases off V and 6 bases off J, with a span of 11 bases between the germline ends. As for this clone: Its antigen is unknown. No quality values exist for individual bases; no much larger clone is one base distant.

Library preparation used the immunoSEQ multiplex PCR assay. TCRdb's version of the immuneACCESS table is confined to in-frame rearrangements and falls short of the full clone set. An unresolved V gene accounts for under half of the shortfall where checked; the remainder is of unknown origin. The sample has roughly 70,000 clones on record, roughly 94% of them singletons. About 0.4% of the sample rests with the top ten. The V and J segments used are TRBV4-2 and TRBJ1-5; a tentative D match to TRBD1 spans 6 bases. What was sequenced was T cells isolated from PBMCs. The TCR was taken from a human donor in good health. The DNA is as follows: TGTGCCAGCAGCCAAACAACAGGGACTCAGCCCCAGCATTTT. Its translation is CASSQTTGTQPQHF.